The sample holds a few counts of the clone carrying this T cell receptor beta chain. These data belong to a study of long-term antiretroviral therapy in people with HIV. V was cut by 6 bases and J by 0 bases, with 11 bases left in between. This CDR3 is built from 14 residues. Germline V lookup: CDR1 MRHNA, CDR2 SNTAGT. Assay version v3.0 of immunoSEQ was used, and it was run at survey level. Profiling relied on immunoSEQ multiplex PCR, and the TCRdb table lists in-frame clones only, not all of them. The table shows 17,000 or so clones, with 80% occurring only once. This material consisted of unsorted PBMCs, taken 0.1 years before starting antiretroviral therapy. This clonotype was obtained from a man younger than 35 with HIV. V is TRBV6-4 and J is TRBJ1-1; D gene unclear. The DNA of the CDR3 is TGTGCCAGCAGAGTGAACAGCATGAACACTGAAGCTTTCTTT. Protein: CASRVNSMNTEAFF.